The source of this TCR beta chain is a study of shared clonotypes between healthy human individuals. Across the study: There were three CD4 naive, three CD4 memory, two CD8 naive and one CD8 memory plates per donor.

The germline gives CDR1 SGDLS, CDR2 YYNGEE. V lost 4 bases, J lost 2 bases, and 13 bases lay in between. The CDR3 totals 15 residues. The study's findings and limits: Generally, estimated richness proved larger in naive subsets than it did in memory subsets.

This table comes from immunoSEQ multiplex PCR, and its TCRdb copy is limited to in-frame clones, with some not included. The sample contains 2 million to 2.5 million clones, around 95% of which appear only once. Concerning this clone: Its specificity is unknown.

The J gene is TRBJ2-1, the V gene TRBV9; perhaps D is TRBD1 or TRBD2 (5 bases each). This receptor was obtained from a young man in good health. The sample taken for sequencing was naive CD4+ T cells sorted from blood. Specified subset: CD45RA+ positively selected. In DNA, the CDR3 is TGTGCCAGCAGCCCCCGGGAAGGGGCCTACAATGAGCAGTTCTTC. Its translation is CASSPREGAYNEQFF. The whole variable domain, filled in from reference TRBV9 and TRBJ2-1, reads DSGVTQTPKHLITATGQRVTLRCSPRSGDLSVYWYQQSLDQGLQFLIQYYNGEERAKGNILERFSAQQFPDLHSELNLSSLELGDSALYFCASSPREGAYNEQFFGPGTRLTVL.